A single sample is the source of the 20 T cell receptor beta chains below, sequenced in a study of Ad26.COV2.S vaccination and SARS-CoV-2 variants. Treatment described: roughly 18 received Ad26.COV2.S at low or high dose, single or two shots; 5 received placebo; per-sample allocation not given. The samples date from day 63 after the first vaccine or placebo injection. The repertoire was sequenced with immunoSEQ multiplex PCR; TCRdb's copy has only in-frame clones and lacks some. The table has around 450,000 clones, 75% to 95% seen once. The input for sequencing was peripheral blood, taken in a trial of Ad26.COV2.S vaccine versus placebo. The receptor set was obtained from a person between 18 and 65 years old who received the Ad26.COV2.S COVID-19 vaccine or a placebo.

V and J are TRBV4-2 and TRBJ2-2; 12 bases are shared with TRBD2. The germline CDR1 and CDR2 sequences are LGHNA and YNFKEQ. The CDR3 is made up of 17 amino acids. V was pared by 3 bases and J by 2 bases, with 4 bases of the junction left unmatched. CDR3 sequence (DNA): TGTGCCAGCAGCCAGGGAGGACTAGCGGGAAACACCGGGGAGCTGTTTTTT. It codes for CASSQGGLAGNTGELFF.

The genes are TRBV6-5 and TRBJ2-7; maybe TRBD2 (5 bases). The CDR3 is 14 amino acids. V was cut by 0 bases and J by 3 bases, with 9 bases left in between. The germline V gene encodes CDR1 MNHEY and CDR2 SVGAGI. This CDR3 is CASSYSTRGYEQYF. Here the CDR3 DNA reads TGTGCCAGCAGTTACTCTACCCGGGGCTACGAGCAGTACTTC.

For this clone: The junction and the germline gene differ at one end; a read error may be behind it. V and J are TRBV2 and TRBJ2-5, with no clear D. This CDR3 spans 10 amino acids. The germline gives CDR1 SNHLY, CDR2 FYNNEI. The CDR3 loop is CASREETQYF. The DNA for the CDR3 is TGTGCCAGCAGGGAAGAGACCCAGTACTTC.

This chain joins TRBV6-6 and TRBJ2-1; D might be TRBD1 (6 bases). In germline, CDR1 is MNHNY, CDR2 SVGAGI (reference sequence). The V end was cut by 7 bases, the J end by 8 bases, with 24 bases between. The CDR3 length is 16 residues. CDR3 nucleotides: TGTGCCAGCACCCCAGGGGTTAGCCACCAGGGGCATGAGCAGTTCTTC. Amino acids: CASTPGVSHQGHEQFF.

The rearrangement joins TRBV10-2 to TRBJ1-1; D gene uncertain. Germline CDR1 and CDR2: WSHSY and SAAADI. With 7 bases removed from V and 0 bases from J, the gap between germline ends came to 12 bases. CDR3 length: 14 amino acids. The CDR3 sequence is CASNSASLNTEAFF. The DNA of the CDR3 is TGCGCCAGCAATTCGGCTTCACTGAACACTGAAGCTTTCTTT.

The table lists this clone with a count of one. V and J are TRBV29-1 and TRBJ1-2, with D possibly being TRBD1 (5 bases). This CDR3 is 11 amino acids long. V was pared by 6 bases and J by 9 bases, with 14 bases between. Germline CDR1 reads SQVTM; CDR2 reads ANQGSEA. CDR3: CSVNGDSSYTF. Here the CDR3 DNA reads TGCAGCGTCAACGGTGACAGTAGCTACACCTTC. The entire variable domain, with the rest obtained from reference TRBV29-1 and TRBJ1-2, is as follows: SAVISQKPSRDICQRGTSLTIQCQVDSQVTMMFWYRQQPGQSLTLIATANQGSEATYESGFVIDKFPISRPNLTFSTLTVSNMSPEDSSIYLCSVNGDSSYTFGSGTRLTVV.

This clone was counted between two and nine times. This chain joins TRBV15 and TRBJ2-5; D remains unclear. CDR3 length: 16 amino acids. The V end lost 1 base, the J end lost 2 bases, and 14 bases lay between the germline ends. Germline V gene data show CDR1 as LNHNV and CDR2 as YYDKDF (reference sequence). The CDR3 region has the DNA TGTGCCACCAGCAGAGCCTGGGGTGGCCCTCAAGAGACCCAGTACTTC. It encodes CATSRAWGGPQETQYF.

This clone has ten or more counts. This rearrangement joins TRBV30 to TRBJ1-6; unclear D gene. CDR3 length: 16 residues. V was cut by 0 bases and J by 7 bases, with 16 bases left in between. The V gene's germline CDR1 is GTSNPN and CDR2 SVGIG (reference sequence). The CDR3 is CAWSVRLPPLNSPLHF. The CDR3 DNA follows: TGTGCCTGGAGTGTACGACTCCCGCCATTAAATTCACCCCTCCACTTT.

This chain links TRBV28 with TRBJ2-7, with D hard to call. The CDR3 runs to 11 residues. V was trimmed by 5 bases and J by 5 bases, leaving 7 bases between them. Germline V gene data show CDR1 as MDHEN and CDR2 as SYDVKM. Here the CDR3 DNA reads TGTGCCAGCAGTCGACTGGACGAGCAGTACTTC. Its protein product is CASSRLDEQYF.

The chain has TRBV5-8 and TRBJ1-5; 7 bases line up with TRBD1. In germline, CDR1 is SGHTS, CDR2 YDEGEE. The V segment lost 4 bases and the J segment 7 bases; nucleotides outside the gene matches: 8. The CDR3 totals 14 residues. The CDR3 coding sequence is TGTGCCAGCAGCAAAAGGACAGGTATCCAGCCCCAGCATTTT. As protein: CASSKRTGIQPQHF.

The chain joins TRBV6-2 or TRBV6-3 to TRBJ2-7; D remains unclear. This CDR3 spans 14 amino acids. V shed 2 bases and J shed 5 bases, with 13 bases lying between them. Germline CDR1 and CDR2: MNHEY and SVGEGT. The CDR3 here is CASSYEWATNEQYF. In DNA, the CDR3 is TGTGCCAGCAGTTACGAGTGGGCAACTAACGAGCAGTACTTC.

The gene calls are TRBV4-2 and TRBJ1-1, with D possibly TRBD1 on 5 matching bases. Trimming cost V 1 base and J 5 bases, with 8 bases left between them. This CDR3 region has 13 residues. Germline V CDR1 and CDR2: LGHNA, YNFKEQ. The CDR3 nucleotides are TGTGCCAGCAGCCAAGCAGGGCTAACTGAAGCTTTCTTT. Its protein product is CASSQAGLTEAFF.

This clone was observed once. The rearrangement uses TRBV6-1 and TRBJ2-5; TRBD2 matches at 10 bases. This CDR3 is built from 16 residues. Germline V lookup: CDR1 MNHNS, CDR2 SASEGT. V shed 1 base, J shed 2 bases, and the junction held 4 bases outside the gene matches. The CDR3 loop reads CASSEEVAGGQETQYF. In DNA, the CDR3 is TGTGCCAGCAGTGAAGAGGTAGCGGGAGGTCAAGAGACCCAGTACTTC.

The CDR3 region is CASSLGQKNQPQHF. The CDR3 DNA sequence: TGTGCCAGCAGCCTCGGACAGAAAAATCAGCCCCAGCATTTT. The rearrangement links TRBV6-6 to TRBJ1-5; a weak D match, TRBD1 (6 bases). The germline V gene has CDR1 MNHNY and CDR2 SVGAGI (reference sequence). Trimming removed 6 bases at V and 4 bases at J, with 13 bases between. This CDR3 is built from 14 residues.

CDR3 amino acids: CATSDYRGLAGIMNTQYF. The CDR3 nucleotides read TGTGCCACCAGTGATTACAGGGGTCTAGCGGGGATAATGAATACGCAGTATTTT. The chain recombines TRBV24-1 with TRBJ2-3; 9 nucleotides line up with TRBD2. Germline lookup yields CDR1 KGHDR and CDR2 SFDVKD. The CDR3 covers 18 residues. V was pared by 2 bases and J by 7 bases, with 15 bases of the junction left unmatched.

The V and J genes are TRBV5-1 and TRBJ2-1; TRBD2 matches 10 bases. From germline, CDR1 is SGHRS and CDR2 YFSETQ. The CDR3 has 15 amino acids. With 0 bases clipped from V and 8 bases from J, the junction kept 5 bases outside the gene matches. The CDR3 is CASSLAPSGSYEQFF. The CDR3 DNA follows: TGCGCCAGCAGCTTGGCGCCTAGCGGGAGCTATGAGCAGTTCTTC.

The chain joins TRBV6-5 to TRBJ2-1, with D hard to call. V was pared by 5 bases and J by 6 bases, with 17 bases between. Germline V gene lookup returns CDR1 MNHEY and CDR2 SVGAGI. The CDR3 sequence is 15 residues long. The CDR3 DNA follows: TGTGCCAGCAGTCTAACCCCCAACAGTATCAATGAGCAGTTCTTC. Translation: CASSLTPNSINEQFF.

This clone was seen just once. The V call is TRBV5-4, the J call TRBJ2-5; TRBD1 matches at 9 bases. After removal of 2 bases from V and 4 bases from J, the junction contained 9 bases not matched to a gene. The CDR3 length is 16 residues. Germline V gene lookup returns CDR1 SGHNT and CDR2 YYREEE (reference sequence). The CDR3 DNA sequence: TGTGCCAGCAGCTTTCGTACAGGGGGCATAGGAGAGACCCAGTACTTC. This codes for CASSFRTGGIGETQYF.

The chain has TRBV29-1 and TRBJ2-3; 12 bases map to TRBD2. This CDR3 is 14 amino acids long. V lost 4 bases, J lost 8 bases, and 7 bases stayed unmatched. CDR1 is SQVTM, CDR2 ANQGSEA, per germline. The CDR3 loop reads CSVVLAGGPATQYF. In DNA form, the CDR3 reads TGCAGCGTTGTCCTAGCGGGAGGGCCCGCTACGCAGTATTTT.

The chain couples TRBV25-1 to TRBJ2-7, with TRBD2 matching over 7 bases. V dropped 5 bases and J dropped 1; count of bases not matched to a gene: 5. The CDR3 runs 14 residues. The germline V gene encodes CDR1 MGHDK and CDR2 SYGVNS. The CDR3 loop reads CASSRGGSSYEQYF. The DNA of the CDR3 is TGTGCCAGCAGTCGGGGCGGGAGTTCCTACGAGCAGTACTTC.